The clone carrying this T cell receptor (beta chain) was seen many times. Time point specified: newly diagnosed GD, antithyroid drugs for less than 3 months. PBMC RNA was the source of the TCR library. From an endocrinology department in Xi'an, China, came the patients. The record originates from a study of regulatory T cells in long-lasting Graves disease. There are 14 residues in the CDR3. Deletions cut 3 bases from V and 4 bases from J, with 14 bases between. CDR1 and CDR2 (germline): SGDLS, YYNGEE. Building the TCR beta libraries relied on iRepertoire HTBI primers, and CDR3 regions underwent Arm-PCR. MiXCR, applied by TCRdb to the multiplex PCR reads, yields one record per CDR3 protein. Of hundreds of thousands of distinct CDR3 sequences in the sample, around 15% were seen once. These data were likewise used in another study, on T cells in Graves' hyperthyroidism and ophthalmopathy. That source notes: Calling Graves' hyperthyroidism stable meant ophthalmopathy did not progress within 18 months.

The rearrangement joins TRBV9 to TRBJ2-7; possibly TRBD2 for D (6 bases). The TCR originated in a woman under 40 with Graves disease. The specimen was peripheral blood mononuclear cells (PBMCs), collected at new diagnosis, from a patient treated with antithyroid drugs. CDR3 amino acids: CASSATLSGYEQYF. The CDR3 DNA reads as TGTGCCAGCAGCGCGACTCTTAGCGGATACGAGCAGTACTTC.